This TCR beta chain originates from a study of cytomegalovirus exposure and HLA in healthy donors. Study-level findings and limits: A later look showed TCR association rates differing by HLA locus, highest for DRB1 and lowest for HLA-C. The study recorded over 150 TCR beta chains that were cytomegalovirus-associated. Most TCR sequences showed up rarely, but some public TCRs showed up in many donors.

13 Jbeta primers and 60 Vbeta primers were used for the PCR. Assay: immunoSEQ multiplex PCR; the TCRdb copy retains only in-frame clones and omits some. This table has about 190,000 clones, 70% to 90% appearing once. A word on this clone: The antigen is not known.

Healthy individuals who donated bone marrow served as the donors. The germline V gene encodes CDR1 SGDLS and CDR2 YYNGEE. This CDR3 has 17 residues. V dropped 0 bases and J dropped 8; count of bases not matched to a gene: 12. The origin of this receptor is a young woman in good health and CMV-seropositive. The V gene is TRBV9, the J gene TRBJ2-1, with 9 bases lining up with TRBD2. Sequences were obtained from PBMCs. The DNA of the CDR3 is TGTGCCAGCAGCGTAGCTACGGGCGGGGGGGCCCCACATGAGCAGTTCTTC. Its translation is CASSVATGGGAPHEQFF.